The 22 T cell receptor beta chains below were found in one sample sequenced in a study of blood T cell repertoires in COVID-19. Produced via immunoSEQ multiplex PCR; TCRdb's table is partial and in-frame only. The table includes around 250,000 clones, around nine tenths detected once. Sequenced: peripheral blood. Receptors originate from a woman in her thirties or forties who had recovered from COVID-19.

V is TRBV19 and J is TRBJ1-1; D perhaps matches TRBD1 (5 bases). The CDR3 extends over 14 amino acids. The germline CDR1 and CDR2 sequences are LNHDA and SQIVND (reference sequence). With 10 bases removed from V and 5 bases from J, the gap between germline ends came to 20 bases. In DNA, the CDR3 is TGTGCCACTACGCTAATTTACGGGGGAACTGAAGCTTTCTTT. This gives the protein CATTLIYGGTEAFF.

This chain links TRBV7-9 with TRBJ2-7, with TRBD1 matching 11 bases. V was clipped by 0 bases and J by 3 bases; unmatched bases: 1. Germline CDR1 SEHNR, CDR2 FQNEAQ (reference sequence). The CDR3 extends over 15 amino acids. The CDR3 DNA follows: TGTGCCAGCAGCTTAGCTGGGACAGGGGGCTACGAGCAGTACTTC. Translated: CASSLAGTGGYEQYF.

The rearrangement uses TRBV28 and TRBJ1-1; unclear D gene. Trimming cost V 8 bases and J 1 base, with 14 bases left between them. CDR3 length: 14 residues. Looked up from germline, CDR1 is MDHEN and CDR2 is SYDVKM. The CDR3 region is CASQYPSGNTEAFF. CDR3 nucleotide sequence: TGTGCCAGCCAATATCCCAGTGGGAACACTGAAGCTTTCTTT.

The chain joins TRBV30 to TRBJ1-1; 12 bases fit TRBD1. CDR1 GTSNPN and CDR2 SVGIG come from the germline V gene (reference sequence). The V and J ends lost 0 bases and 5 bases, in that order; junction bases with no gene match: 10. This CDR3 has 17 amino acids. The CDR3 protein is CAWSVGQGASIGTEAFF. CDR3 bases: TGTGCCTGGAGTGTGGGACAGGGGGCCTCGATCGGAACTGAAGCTTTCTTT.

The chain employs TRBV18 and TRBJ2-1; D is uncertain. Trimming took 6 bases from V and 2 from J, leaving 14 bases between them. Germline V gene lookup returns CDR1 KGHSH and CDR2 LQKENI. The CDR3 totals 15 residues. The CDR3 is CASSPKPLTYNEQFF. For the CDR3, the DNA is TGTGCCAGCTCCCCTAAACCCCTAACCTACAATGAGCAGTTCTTC.

Only one count was recorded for this clone. The chain employs TRBV6-5 and TRBJ2-1; possible D gene TRBD1, 5 bases. The CDR3 loop spans 15 amino acids. Looked up from germline, CDR1 is MNHEY and CDR2 is SVGAGI. Trimming pared 0 bases from V and 5 bases from J, leaving 11 bases between. The chain's CDR3 is CASSYSEGVDNEQFF. CDR3 DNA: TGTGCCAGCAGTTACTCGGAAGGGGTCGACAATGAGCAGTTCTTC.

The chain recombines TRBV6-5 with TRBJ2-7; TRBD1 matches at 8 bases. Germline V gene sequence: CDR1 MNHEY, CDR2 SVGAGI. There are 11 residues in the CDR3. Trimming took 7 bases from V and 9 from J; bases not matched to a gene: 5. The CDR3 bases are TGTGCCAGCACGCAGGGGGCTGTGCAGTACTTC. As protein: CASTQGAVQYF.

The chain joins TRBV28 to TRBJ2-3; the match to TRBD2 covers 8 bases. The CDR3 length is 11 residues. The V gene end was trimmed by 8 bases and the J gene end by 6 bases; junction bases not matched to a gene: 1. The germline gives CDR1 MDHEN, CDR2 SYDVKM. In nucleotides, the CDR3 is TGTGCCAGCCGGGGGGGGGATACGCAGTATTTT. Encoded protein: CASRGGDTQYF.

The genes are TRBV30 and TRBJ1-2; no reliable D call. The CDR3 consists of 12 residues. The germline V gene encodes CDR1 GTSNPN and CDR2 SVGIG (reference sequence). Trimming shortened V by 3 bases and J by 2 bases, and 7 bases separated the two germline ends. The DNA for the CDR3 is TGTGCCTGGAGCGGAGGGAACTATGGCTACACCTTC. Protein: CAWSGGNYGYTF.

The chain joins TRBV25-1 to TRBJ2-3; tentative D call: TRBD2 (5 bases). CDR1 is MGHDK, CDR2 SYGVNS, per germline. The CDR3 has 15 residues. With 3 bases removed from V and 6 bases from J, the gap between germline ends came to 16 bases. The CDR3 coding sequence is TGTGCCAGCAGTGATGGAGGTTCCTCGGGGGATACGCAGTATTTT. Encoded protein: CASSDGGSSGDTQYF.

The gene calls are TRBV30 and TRBJ2-1, with D perhaps TRBD2 (6 bases). CDR1 and CDR2 (germline): GTSNPN, SVGIG (reference sequence). The CDR3 loop spans 15 amino acids. Between the trimmed V and J ends, which lost 7 bases and 6 bases, there was a span of 22 bases. DNA of the CDR3: TGTGCCTCATCCTTCGGAGCGGGTTTCGTCAATGAGCAGTTCTTC. Its protein is CASSFGAGFVNEQFF.

The chain recombines TRBV7-3 with TRBJ2-1; D is uncertain. The V end lost 4 bases, the J end lost 0 bases, and 10 bases lay between the germline ends. Per germline, CDR1 SGHTA and CDR2 FQGTGA. The CDR3 contains 15 residues. The CDR3 region is CASSSLYGSYNEQFF. The CDR3 DNA reads as TGTGCCAGCAGCTCCCTATATGGCTCCTACAATGAGCAGTTCTTC.

The chain recombines TRBV6-5 with TRBJ1-4, with TRBD1 identical over 7 bases. The CDR3 sequence is 14 residues long. The V gene end was trimmed by 5 bases and the J gene end by 5 bases; junction bases not matched to a gene: 5. Germline V gene sequence: CDR1 MNHEY, CDR2 SVGAGI. The CDR3: CASSLGQPNEKLFF. CDR3 in DNA: TGTGCCAGCAGTCTGGGACAGCCAAATGAAAAACTGTTTTTT.

The rearrangement uses TRBV19 and TRBJ1-4, with 7 bases that match TRBD1. CDR1 and CDR2 from the germline V gene are LNHDA and SQIVND (reference sequence). The CDR3 contains 14 residues. Trimming cost V 3 bases and J 7 bases; bases outside gene matches: 5. The CDR3 here is CASSMRGLSEKLFF. The DNA for the CDR3 is TGTGCCAGTAGTATGAGGGGGCTTAGTGAAAAACTGTTTTTT. The whole variable domain, filled in from reference TRBV19 and TRBJ1-4, reads DGGITQSPKYLFRKEGQNVTLSCEQNLNHDAMYWYRQDPGQGLRLIYYSQIVNDFQKGDIAEGYSVSREKKESFPLTVTSAQKNPTAFYLCASSMRGLSEKLFFGSGTQLSVL.

The CDR3 spells CASSQSGQGFSGYTF. CDR3 sequence (DNA): TGTGCCAGCAGCCAAAGCGGACAGGGGTTCTCTGGCTACACCTTC. The chain uses TRBV7-2 and TRBJ1-2, with 9 bases fitting TRBD1. The germline CDR1 and CDR2 sequences are SGHTA and FQGNSA. The CDR3 sequence is 15 residues long. The trim removed 5 bases at V and 7 bases at J, leaving 11 bases unmatched.

The chain uses TRBV27 and TRBJ2-7; 7 nucleotides match TRBD1. The CDR3 runs 14 residues. V lost 6 bases, J lost 7 bases, and 12 bases stayed unmatched. Germline assignment: CDR1 MNHEY and CDR2 SMNVEV (reference sequence). The CDR3 DNA sequence: TGTGCCAGCAGGGAGAGCACAGGGGCTGGGGAGCAGTACTTC. Encoded protein: CASRESTGAGEQYF.

The chain combines TRBV3-1 (or the pseudogene TRBV3-2) with TRBJ2-5, with 10 bases identical to TRBD2. J was trimmed by 4 bases and V by 1 base; bases with no gene match: 9. Germline CDR1 reads LGHDT; CDR2 reads YNNKEL (reference sequence). The CDR3 length is 17 residues. In nucleotides, the CDR3 is TGTGCCAGCAGCCAAGTCGCACTAGCGGGATTCAGAGAGACCCAGTACTTC. It is translated as CASSQVALAGFRETQYF.

The chain employs TRBV21-1 and TRBJ2-7; the table assigns TRBD2, which was not confirmed against the DNA. TRBV21-1 is designated a pseudogene. The CDR3 is 15 residues long. Here the CDR3 DNA reads TGTGCCAGCAGCCGCCAGGGAGCGGGAAGATACGAGCAGTACTTC. Translation: CASSRQGAGRYEQYF.

The J gene is TRBJ1-2, the V gene TRBV30; D might be TRBD1 (5 bases). V was cut by 1 base and J by 2 bases, with 14 bases left in between. The germline CDR1 and CDR2 sequences are GTSNPN and SVGIG (reference sequence). The CDR3 has 15 residues. In DNA, the CDR3 is TGTGCCTGGAGTGATCTGGCAGGGCTGAACTATGGCTACACCTTC. Protein: CAWSDLAGLNYGYTF.

J is TRBJ2-1 and V is TRBV18, with TRBD2 matching 11 bases. The CDR3 covers 18 residues. Germline V gene data show CDR1 as KGHSH and CDR2 as LQKENI. V was clipped by 0 bases and J by 8 bases; unmatched bases: 12. The DNA of the CDR3 is TGTGCCAGCTCACCACCTAATCTCAATAGCGGGAGGGGCGATGAGCAGTTCTTC. Its translation: CASSPPNLNSGRGDEQFF.

The rearrangement joins TRBV19 to TRBJ2-2, with TRBD1 matching over 9 bases. Germline loops: CDR1 LNHDA, CDR2 SQIVND (reference sequence). V lost 3 bases to trimming and J lost 6 bases; unmatched junction nucleotides: 11. The CDR3 is 17 amino acids. CDR3 DNA: TGTGCCAGTAGTATGCCGGGACAGGGAGTTATCGCCGGGGAGCTGTTTTTT. It translates to CASSMPGQGVIAGELFF.

This CDR3 is CASSQALDGIYEQYF. CDR3 DNA: TGTGCCAGCAGCCAAGCGCTAGACGGAATTTACGAGCAGTACTTC. The chain combines TRBV14 with TRBJ2-7; no clear D. Per the germline V gene, CDR1 is SGHDN and CDR2 is FVKESK. V was clipped by 1 base and J by 4 bases, with 14 bases between them. The CDR3 extends over 15 amino acids.